These 6 T cell receptor beta chains were all obtained from the same sample, sequenced in a study of blood T cell repertoires in COVID-19 (dated by TCRdb to 2018 to 2021). The library was obtained by the immunoSEQ multiplex PCR assay. In its TCRdb copy, this immuneACCESS table keeps in-frame sequences only and misses some clones. Where compared with another copy, unresolved V genes explain less than half of these, and the others have no known cause. In all, the sample holds tens of thousands of clones, and 85% to 90% of those were seen once. The top ten hold around 10% of the sample. Input material: peripheral blood. The receptors stem from a man in his 70s with acute or convalescent COVID-19.

The chain employs TRBV25-1 and TRBJ2-1; TRBD2 agrees at 12 bases. V trimming: 4 bases; J trimming: 5 bases; junction bases outside the gene matches: 9. Germline assignment: CDR1 MGHDK and CDR2 SYGVNS. This CDR3 is 17 amino acids long. CDR3 DNA: TGTGCCAGCAGTGGACTAGCGGGAGTGGGGGAGGACAATGAGCAGTTCTTC. This sequence encodes CASSGLAGVGEDNEQFF.

The CDR3 region is CASSLEQGGTEAFF. The CDR3 DNA follows: TGTGCCAGCAGCTTAGAACAGGGCGGCACTGAAGCTTTCTTT. The rearrangement uses TRBV7-2 and TRBJ1-1, with D perhaps matching TRBD1 (6 bases). This CDR3 is built from 14 residues. Germline assignment: CDR1 SGHTA and CDR2 FQGNSA. The V end lost 1 base, the J end lost 4 bases, and 10 bases lay between the germline ends.

The chain employs TRBV19 and TRBJ1-5; 7 bases are shared with TRBD1. Germline V gene data show CDR1 as LNHDA and CDR2 as SQIVND (reference sequence). V was clipped by 6 bases and J by 3 bases; unmatched bases: 5. The CDR3 is made up of 14 amino acids. The CDR3 loop is CASSVTGDNQPQHF. CDR3 coding DNA: TGTGCCAGTAGCGTTACAGGGGACAATCAGCCCCAGCATTTT.

V and J are TRBV5-1 and TRBJ1-2, with 8 nucleotides matching TRBD1. V shed 4 bases and J 5 bases; nucleotides not matched to a gene: 4. The CDR3 is 13 residues long. The germline gives CDR1 SGHRS, CDR2 YFSETQ. This CDR3 reads CASSPDRAYGYTF. CDR3 nucleotide sequence: TGCGCCAGCAGCCCGGACAGGGCTTATGGCTACACCTTC.

The rearrangement links TRBV6-2 or TRBV6-3 to TRBJ1-1; possibly TRBD1 for D (5 bases). Deletions cut 4 bases from V and 6 bases from J, with 12 bases between. There are 13 residues in the CDR3. Germline V gives CDR1 MNHEY, CDR2 SVGEGT. As DNA, the CDR3 is TGTGCCAGCAGTTCGGCAGGGCTTTCTGAAGCTTTCTTT. It translates to CASSSAGLSEAFF.

The V call is TRBV2, the J call TRBJ2-4, with a tentative D call TRBD2 (6 bases). The ends were cut back, 3 bases at V and 9 bases at J, with 18 bases in the middle. Germline V CDR1 and CDR2: SNHLY, FYNNEI. The CDR3 spans 15 residues. In DNA, the CDR3 is TGTGCCAGCAGTGATTCTGCGGGGCGGGGAGGCATTCAGTACTTC. Encoded protein: CASSDSAGRGGIQYF.